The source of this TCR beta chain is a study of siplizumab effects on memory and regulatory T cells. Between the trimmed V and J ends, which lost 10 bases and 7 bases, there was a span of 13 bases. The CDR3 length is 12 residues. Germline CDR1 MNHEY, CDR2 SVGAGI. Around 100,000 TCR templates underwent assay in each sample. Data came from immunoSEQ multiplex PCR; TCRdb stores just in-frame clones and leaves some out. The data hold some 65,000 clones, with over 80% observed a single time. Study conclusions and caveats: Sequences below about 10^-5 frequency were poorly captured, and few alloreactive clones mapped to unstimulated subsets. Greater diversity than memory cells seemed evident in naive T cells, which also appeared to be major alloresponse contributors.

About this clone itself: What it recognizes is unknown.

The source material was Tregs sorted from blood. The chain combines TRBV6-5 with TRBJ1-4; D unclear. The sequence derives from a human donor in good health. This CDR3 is CATQGRAEKLFF. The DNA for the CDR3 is TGTGCCACCCAAGGGAGGGCTGAAAAACTGTTTTTT.